These 2 T cell receptor beta chains were sequenced from one sample in a study of neoadjuvant anti-PD-1 for oral cavity cancer. Produced via immunoSEQ multiplex PCR; TCRdb's table is partial and in-frame only. The data hold about 68,000 clones, with approximately 85% observed a single time. Noted time point: after neoadjuvant nivolumab, at surgical resection. Sequencing used PBMCs, obtained after nivolumab (anti-PD-1) treatment. These receptors were obtained from a person between 40 and 85 years old with oral cavity squamous cell carcinoma.

This chain connects TRBV13 to TRBJ1-3; D ambiguous. The CDR3 is 13 residues long. CDR1 PRHDT and CDR2 FYEKMQ come from the germline V gene (reference sequence). Deletions cut 11 bases from V and 0 bases from J, with 11 bases between. CDR3 DNA: TGTGCCTATACCGATGTCTCTGGAAACACCATATATTTT. The encoded protein is CAYTDVSGNTIYF.

This chain connects TRBV6-1 to TRBJ1-5, with unresolved D. Trimming shortened V by 6 bases and J by 7 bases, and 13 bases separated the two germline ends. Germline V lookup: CDR1 MNHNS, CDR2 SASEGT. The CDR3 is made up of 13 amino acids. CDR3 bases: TGTGCCAGCAGAGCCGGGGTAGGACAGCCCCAGCATTTT. Amino acids: CASRAGVGQPQHF.